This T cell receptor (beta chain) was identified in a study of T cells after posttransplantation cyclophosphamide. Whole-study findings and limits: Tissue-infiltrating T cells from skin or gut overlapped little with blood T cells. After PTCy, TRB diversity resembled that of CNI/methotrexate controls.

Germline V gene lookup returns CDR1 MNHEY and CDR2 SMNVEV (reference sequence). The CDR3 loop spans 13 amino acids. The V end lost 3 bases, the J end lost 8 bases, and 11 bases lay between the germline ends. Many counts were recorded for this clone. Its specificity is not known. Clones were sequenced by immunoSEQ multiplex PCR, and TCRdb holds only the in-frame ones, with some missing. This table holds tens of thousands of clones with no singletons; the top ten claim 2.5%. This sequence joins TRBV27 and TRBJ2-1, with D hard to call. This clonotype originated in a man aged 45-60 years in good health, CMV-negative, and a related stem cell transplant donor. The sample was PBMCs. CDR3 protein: CASSFQVSDEQFF. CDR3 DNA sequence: TGTGCCAGCAGTTTTCAGGTCAGTGATGAGCAGTTCTTC.